A selection of T cell receptor beta chains follows, all from one sample in a study of human T cells and chemical hapten exposure. TCRdb analysed the RACE reads with MiXCR anew, one entry per CDR3 protein. This sample has more than 75,000 distinct CDR3 sequences, with about 9% found just once. Sequencing input: whole blood. These receptors originate from a male donor in good health. Some clones in this sample may be carry-over from other donors' samples. Both conserved end residues are part of each CDR3. The D gene is left open where the match is weak. For some rows the clone size is stated as once, few or many, or as a class when expanded; others skip it.

j_call clone_size d_call v_call cdr3_nt cdr3_aa
TRBJ2-1 - - TRBV11-3 TGTGCCAGCAGCTTAGATCAGGGGGGAACGGCGTCGGGCAATGAGCAGTTCTTC CASSLDQGGTASGNEQFF
TRBJ2-7 many - TRBV6-5 TGTGCCAGCAGCCAGGGGTCCGAGCAGTACTTC CASSQGSEQYF
TRBJ2-2 few TRBD2 TRBV12-3/TRBV12-4 TGTGCCAGCAGTTTTCAACTAGCGGGGAGCACCGGGGAGCTGTTTTTT CASSFQLAGSTGELFF
TRBJ2-7 - - TRBV5-1 TGCGCCAGCAGCTCTAGCGACGAGCAGTACTTC CASSSSDEQYF
TRBJ2-3 few - TRBV10-3 TGTGCCATCAGTGAGTCAAAGATTTATCAGTATTTT CAISESKIYQYF
TRBJ2-1 few - TRBV13 TGTGCCAGCAGCTTTGGGGGGAGTCGCAATGAGCAGTTCTTC CASSFGGSRNEQFF
TRBJ2-7 - TRBD1 TRBV5-1 TGCGCCAGCAGCTATAAGCAGGGGGCTGGCGAGCAGTACTTC CASSYKQGAGEQYF
TRBJ2-5 - TRBD1 TRBV29-1 TGCAGCGTTGAACTTCAACAGGGGGCTTTGGAGACCCAGTACTTC CSVELQQGALETQYF
TRBJ1-1 many - TRBV29-1 TGCAGCGTTGCCGGGACAAGCACTGAAGCTTTCTTT CSVAGTSTEAFF
TRBJ1-2 few - TRBV5-1 TGCGCCAGCAGCTTCGAGAGGGCTCAATACACCTTC CASSFERAQYTF
TRBJ2-5 few - TRBV20-1 TGCAGTGCTACTCGACAAGTCCAAGAGACCCAGTACTTC CSATRQVQETQYF
TRBJ1-5 - TRBD1 TRBV7-9 TGTGCCAGCAGCTCGTTCCAACGGACAGGGGTCTTGGGCAATCAGCCCCAGCATTTT CASSSFQRTGVLGNQPQHF
TRBJ2-7 many TRBD2 TRBV6-6 TGTGCCAGCAGTTACTCGGTGACTAGCGGTCCTACGGAGCAGTACTTC CASSYSVTSGPTEQYF
TRBJ1-1 - - TRBV12-3/TRBV12-4 TGTGCCAGCAGCAGGAGCACTGAAGCTTTCTTT CASSRSTEAFF
TRBJ2-7 many - TRBV6-5 TGTGCCAGCAGTCAAGAGTCCGCTGAGGGGGAGCAGTACTTC CASSQESAEGEQYF
TRBJ2-7 few TRBD2 TRBV20-1 TGCAGTGCGACCGGGACTAGCGGTCCCTACGAGCAGTACTTC CSATGTSGPYEQYF
TRBJ1-1 - - TRBV4-3 TGCGCCAGCAGCCAAGATAGGGGTCACGTACACACTGAAGCTTTCTTT CASSQDRGHVHTEAFF
TRBJ2-5 - TRBD2 TRBV7-2 TGTGCCAGCAGCATTGGGACTAGCGGGAGGGATGAGACCCAGTACTTC CASSIGTSGRDETQYF
TRBJ2-3 - - TRBV6-5 TGTGCCAGCAGTTACCGAGGACTTTCGGATACGCAGTATTTT CASSYRGLSDTQYF
TRBJ2-7 - TRBD1 TRBV6-1 TGTGCCAGCAGTTGGGACAGGGGCCACGAGCAGTACTTC CASSWDRGHEQYF
TRBJ1-1 - - TRBV11-3 TGTGCCAGCAGCTTAGGTTGGGCAGGGGTGAACACTGAAGCTTTCTTT CASSLGWAGVNTEAFF
TRBJ1-1 - TRBD1 TRBV6-5 TGTGGCAGCAGTTACTCGGGGACAGGGGTTACTGAAGCTTTCTTT CGSSYSGTGVTEAFF
TRBJ2-1 few - TRBV29-1 TGCAGCGTTGGTGCCGAGAGCTCCTACAATGAGCAGTTCTTC CSVGAESSYNEQFF
TRBJ2-7 - - TRBV6-5 TGTGCCAGCAGTCCCCCGGGACCCCTTGCCGAGCAGTACTTC CASSPPGPLAEQYF
TRBJ2-3 few TRBD1 TRBV3-1 TGTGCCAGCAGCCGCGACAGGGTACGGGTTGCTACGCAGTATTTT CASSRDRVRVATQYF
TRBJ2-3 few - TRBV29-1 TGCAGCGTGGGGGGCACAGTAACAGATACGCAGTATTTT CSVGGTVTDTQYF
TRBJ1-2 few - TRBV12-3/TRBV12-4 TGTGCCAGCAGTTTCGGGGGGGGTGTTGGCTATGGCTACACCTTC CASSFGGGVGYGYTF
TRBJ1-3 - - TRBV7-6 TGTGCCAGCAGCTTTAGCGGGGTGGCTGGAAACACCATATATTTT CASSFSGVAGNTIYF
TRBJ2-3 - TRBD1 TRBV7-9 TGTGCCAGCAGCAACCGGAACAGGGGGACGGACGCAGATACGCAGTATTTT CASSNRNRGTDADTQYF
TRBJ2-3 few - TRBV6-8 TGTGCCAGCAGTAGGACCTTCACAGATACGCAGTATTTT CASSRTFTDTQYF
TRBJ2-7 few - TRBV5-1 TGCGCCAGCAGCCCCGGGGGGCAAACACCCGAGCAGTACTTC CASSPGGQTPEQYF
TRBJ2-7 once TRBD1 TRBV14 TGTGCCAGCAGCCAAGCGACAGGGGGGGGCGAGCAGTACTTC CASSQATGGGEQYF
TRBJ1-5 - - TRBV12-5 TGTGCTAGTGGTTTGGTATGGGGGGCTGGCAGTTTGAGCAATCAGCCCCAGCATTTT CASGLVWGAGSLSNQPQHF
TRBJ1-1 - - TRBV10-2 TGCGCCAGCAGTGAGTCAATTGAGGGTATCACTGAAGCTTTCTTT CASSESIEGITEAFF
TRBJ2-7 - TRBD2 TRBV7-9 TGTGCCAGCAGCGCATTTCGCGGGGGCTCCTACGAGCAGTACTTC CASSAFRGGSYEQYF
TRBJ2-7 - - TRBV19 TGTGCCAGTAGTATAGGGGCAGGTAGCTCCTACGAGCAGTACTTC CASSIGAGSSYEQYF
TRBJ1-1 many - TRBV6-2/TRBV6-3 TGTGCCAGCAGTGTTACAGAGAACACTGAAGCTTTCTTT CASSVTENTEAFF
TRBJ2-2 few - TRBV12-3/TRBV12-4 TGTGCCAGCAGTTTCTTGGGGCCCGGGGAGCTGTTTTTT CASSFLGPGELFF
TRBJ1-6 many - TRBV6-5 TGTGCCAGCAGTCGAGACAGGAATTCACCCCTCCACTTT CASSRDRNSPLHF
TRBJ1-1 few - TRBV2 TGTGCCAGCAGTGAAACACCCTTGGGGAACACTGAAGCTTTCTTT CASSETPLGNTEAFF
TRBJ1-5 many - TRBV7-2 TGTGCCAGCTCGGAGAGTAGCAATCAGCCCCAGCATTTT CASSESSNQPQHF
TRBJ2-3 - - TRBV11-2 TGTGCCAGCAGCCCGAGAATAGCGGACCGCACAGATACGCAGTATTTT CASSPRIADRTDTQYF
TRBJ1-5 many TRBD1 TRBV20-1 TGCAGTGCTAGCCGGGGACAGGGGCATAATCAGCCCCAGCATTTT CSASRGQGHNQPQHF
TRBJ2-5 - - TRBV5-1 TGCGCCAGCAGCTTGGACCTCCAAGAGACCCAGTACTTC CASSLDLQETQYF
TRBJ1-6 few TRBD1 TRBV3-1 TGTGCCAGCAGCCAAGATCCGGGAGGGACAGGGGATTCACCCCTCCACTTT CASSQDPGGTGDSPLHF
TRBJ1-2 few TRBD1 TRBV7-9 TGTGCCAGCAGCAACGGACAGGGCTATGGCTACACCTTC CASSNGQGYGYTF
TRBJ2-1 few TRBD2 TRBV20-1 TGCAGTGCTAGCGATGCTAGCGGGTCGAGCTCCTACAATGAGCAGTTCTTC CSASDASGSSSYNEQFF
TRBJ2-3 few - TRBV12-3/TRBV12-4 TGTGCCAGCAGTTTAATAGAGGCGAGAATGTGGTCCGATACGCAGTATTTT CASSLIEARMWSDTQYF
TRBJ2-3 many TRBD2 TRBV7-2 TGTGCCAGCAGCTTAAGAGCGGGAGGGCCTCTCCTGACAGATACGCAGTATTTT CASSLRAGGPLLTDTQYF
TRBJ1-2 - - TRBV7-3 TGTGCCAGCAGCTTAATGTCAGGGAGTGACTATGGCTACACCTTC CASSLMSGSDYGYTF
TRBJ1-5 few - TRBV12-3/TRBV12-4 TGTGCCAGCAGTCCGACCGGAGGGGGTGGACAGCCCCAGCATTTT CASSPTGGGGQPQHF
TRBJ2-3 few - TRBV5-5 TGTGCCAGCAGCTTGACGGGGGCTGTAGATACGCAGTATTTT CASSLTGAVDTQYF
TRBJ1-5 few - TRBV12-3/TRBV12-4 TGTGCCAGCGACGTCCGAGCCGGCAATCAGCCCCAGCATTTT CASDVRAGNQPQHF
TRBJ2-5 - - TRBV29-1 TGCAGCGTTGCTGGGCAAGAGACCCAGTACTTC CSVAGQETQYF
TRBJ1-1 - - TRBV7-2 TGTGCCAGCAGCTCGACGATAGGGGATGAAGCTTTCTTT CASSSTIGDEAFF
TRBJ2-5 few - TRBV10-1 TGCGCCAGCAGTGAGGGCAAATCGAACCAAGAGACCCAGTACTTC CASSEGKSNQETQYF
TRBJ2-3 - - TRBV9 TGTGCCAGCAGCGTAGCTGATCAGGGCAGTTCAGATACGCAGTATTTT CASSVADQGSSDTQYF